These 23 T cell receptor beta chains originate from one sample sequenced in a study of T-cell memory formation after mild COVID-19. TCRdb itself ran the 5' RACE reads through MiXCR, one entry per CDR3 protein. The sample lists 250,000 to 300,000 distinct CDR3 sequences, about a sixth seen once, with about a fifth in the top ten. The specimen was PBMCs or a T cell subset sorted from them (not recorded which). Every receptor here comes from a man between 18 and 29 years old who had mild COVID-19 (a few samples of this study predate the infection). Cell type and time point are not known.

This clonotype was counted only a few times. The chain employs TRBV4-3 and TRBJ2-1; D remains ambiguous. CDR3 length: 13 residues. V lost 0 bases and J 8 bases, leaving 8 bases between the germline ends. The germline V gene encodes CDR1 LGHNA and CDR2 YSLEER. In DNA, the CDR3 is TGCGCCAGCAGCCAAGAAGTTGGGGATGAGCAGTTCTTC. Translated: CASSQEVGDEQFF.

This clonotype turned up a few times. The chain employs TRBV5-1 and TRBJ2-5, with D perhaps matching TRBD1 or TRBD2 (5 bases each). Germline CDR1 and CDR2: SGHRS and YFSETQ. V lost 4 bases and J lost 5, with 21 bases in between. The CDR3 totals 16 residues. The CDR3 here is CASSRGVRVVGETQYF. In nucleotides, the CDR3 is TGCGCCAGCAGCCGAGGGGTGCGGGTAGTAGGGGAGACCCAGTACTTC.

This chain connects TRBV6-6 to TRBJ1-2; D gene ambiguous. V was cut by 1 base and J by 2 bases, with 8 bases left in between. Germline V gives CDR1 MNHNY, CDR2 SVGAGI (reference sequence). CDR3 length: 14 amino acids. This chain's CDR3 is CASSYWALNYGYTF. CDR3 coding DNA: TGTGCCAGCAGTTACTGGGCCTTGAACTATGGCTACACCTTC.

This clonotype was seen only a few times. V and J are TRBV7-9 and TRBJ2-5, with D unclear. Trimming left V 0 bases short and J 5 bases short, with 10 bases between. This CDR3 is 14 amino acids long. The germline V gene has CDR1 SEHNR and CDR2 FQNEAQ (reference sequence). In nucleotides, the CDR3 is TGTGCCAGCAGCTTAGCGCTGAGAGAGGAGACCCAGTACTTC. It codes for CASSLALREETQYF.

The J gene is TRBJ1-2, the V gene TRBV27, with a tentative D call TRBD1 (5 bases). This CDR3 is 14 amino acids long. Germline V CDR1 and CDR2: MNHEY, SMNVEV (reference sequence). The V end was cut by 0 bases, the J end by 6 bases, with 11 bases between. The CDR3 DNA reads TGTGCCAGCAGTTTATCGCAGGGTTTGGATGGCTACACCTTC. As protein: CASSLSQGLDGYTF.

This clonotype was observed a handful of times. The CDR3 DNA follows: TGCGCCAGCAGCCAAGATCATAATCAGCCCCAGCATTTT. Translation: CASSQDHNQPQHF. V usage is TRBV4-1 and J usage is TRBJ1-5; D gene ambiguous. V was shortened by 0 bases and J by 4 bases, with 4 bases between the two germline ends. The CDR3 spans 13 residues. From germline, CDR1 is MGHRA and CDR2 YSYEKL.

V gene TRBV11-1 combines with J gene TRBJ1-2; unclear D gene. Germline V lookup: CDR1 SGHAT, CDR2 FQDESV (reference sequence). The V and J ends lost 7 bases and 6 bases respectively, with 15 bases between them. The length of the CDR3 is 13 residues. CDR3 loop: CASNQRTGNGYTF. Written as DNA, the CDR3 is TGTGCCAGCAACCAACGGACGGGTAATGGCTACACCTTC. The whole variable domain, filled in from reference TRBV11-1 and TRBJ1-2, reads EAEVAQSPRYKITEKSQAVAFWCDPISGHATLYWYRQILGQGPELLVQFQDESVVDDSQLPKDRFSAERLKGVDSTLKIQPAELGDSAMYLCASNQRTGNGYTFGSGTRLTVV.

This clonotype was counted a few times. The genes are TRBV6-2 or TRBV6-3 and TRBJ1-2, with D possibly TRBD1 on 6 matching bases. The CDR3 consists of 14 residues. The V gene's germline CDR1 is MNHEY and CDR2 SVGEGT. The V end lost 7 bases, the J end lost 0 bases, and 12 bases lay between the germline ends. The CDR3 nucleotides read TGTGCCAGCACCGACAGGATAGCTAACTATGGCTACACCTTC. Translating it yields CASTDRIANYGYTF.

There are a few counts of this clonotype. V is TRBV6-5 and J is TRBJ1-1; the D gene is possibly TRBD1 (5 bases). V lost 8 bases, J lost 5 bases, and 9 bases lay in between. This CDR3 spans 11 amino acids. CDR1 is MNHEY and CDR2 is SVGAGI in the germline V gene. In nucleotides, the CDR3 is TGTGCCAGCGCGGGGGGAACTGAAGCTTTCTTT. Its protein is CASAGGTEAFF.

A few counts support this clonotype. CDR3 coding DNA: TGCAGTGCTAGAGGGACTCCCCATGAGACCCAGTACTTC. Translated: CSARGTPHETQYF. J is TRBJ2-5 and V is TRBV20-1, with D perhaps TRBD2 (5 bases). The CDR3 is 13 residues long. V dropped 1 base and J dropped 5 bases, with 11 bases sitting between them. CDR1 and CDR2 (germline): DFQATT, SNEGSKA (reference sequence).

The table lists this clonotype with a few counts. The rearrangement links TRBV12-3 or TRBV12-4 to TRBJ2-7; TRBD1 matches at 7 bases. J lost 2 bases, V lost 5 bases, and 6 bases had no gene match. The CDR3 has 14 residues. CDR3 region: CASSPGQLPYEQYF. The CDR3 DNA reads as TGTGCCAGCAGTCCGGGACAGTTACCCTACGAGCAGTACTTC.

This chain joins TRBV7-2 and TRBJ1-6, with D hard to call. With 5 bases removed from V and 10 bases from J, the gap between germline ends came to 9 bases. The CDR3 has 12 residues. Germline CDR1 reads SGHTA; CDR2 reads FQGNSA. The CDR3 reads CASSHDWSPLHF. In DNA form, the CDR3 reads TGTGCCAGCAGCCACGACTGGTCACCCCTCCACTTT.

This clonotype has a handful of counts. The V and J genes are TRBV11-3 and TRBJ2-1, with TRBD1 matching over 8 bases. The CDR3 has 15 amino acids. Germline V CDR1 and CDR2: SGHNT, YENEEA. V lost 8 bases, J lost 7 bases, and 13 bases stayed unmatched. In nucleotides, the CDR3 is TGTGCCAGCGGACGACGGACAGGGTCGACGAATGAGCAGTTCTTC. It translates to CASGRRTGSTNEQFF.

This clonotype was seen a few times. The rearrangement uses TRBV4-3 and TRBJ1-6; weak D call: TRBD1 (5 bases). V was pared by 4 bases and J by 7 bases, with 20 bases between. The CDR3 has 17 residues. The germline gives CDR1 LGHNA, CDR2 YSLEER. For the CDR3, the DNA is TGCGCCAGCAGCCCCTCCTCCGGGACTTCTCCCAATTCACCCCTCCACTTT. It specifies CASSPSSGTSPNSPLHF.

This chain links TRBV24-1 with TRBJ1-2, with 8 bases aligning to TRBD1. The CDR3 covers 15 residues. The V gene end was trimmed by 0 bases and the J gene end by 7 bases; junction bases not matched to a gene: 6. The germline V gene has CDR1 KGHDR and CDR2 SFDVKD. CDR3 DNA: TGTGCCACCAGTGATTTGCACCCAGGGGGCTGTGGCTACACCTTC. This sequence encodes CATSDLHPGGCGYTF.

This clonotype has just a few counts. V and J are TRBV12-3 or TRBV12-4 and TRBJ1-4; no reliable D call. This CDR3 contains 14 residues. The germline V and J ends were trimmed by 6 bases and 2 bases, with 10 bases remaining between them. The CDR3 is CASSPVLTNEKLFF. CDR3 DNA: TGTGCCAGCAGCCCGGTTCTTACTAATGAAAAACTGTTTTTT.

This clonotype occurred a few times. The chain links TRBV6-5 to TRBJ1-5; TRBD1 matches at 10 bases. CDR1 is MNHEY, CDR2 SVGAGI, per germline. There are 14 residues in the CDR3. V lost 6 bases to trimming and J lost 7 bases; unmatched junction nucleotides: 6. The CDR3 DNA is TGTGCCAGCAGCAGGGACAGGGGAAGCCAGCCCCAGCATTTT. This gives the protein CASSRDRGSQPQHF.

DNA of the CDR3: TGTGCCAGCGGATCTAGGGCGGGGGGCAATCAGCCCCAGCATTTT. Protein: CASGSRAGGNQPQHF. The chain recombines TRBV6-5 with TRBJ1-5; D may be TRBD1 (5 bases). There are 15 residues in the CDR3. Trimming shortened V by 8 bases and J by 2 bases, and 16 bases separated the two germline ends. The germline CDR1 and CDR2 sequences are MNHEY and SVGAGI.

The V gene is TRBV7-2, the J gene TRBJ1-1; D is possibly TRBD1 (5 bases). Trimming left V 5 bases short and J 7 bases short, with 17 bases between. In germline, CDR1 is SGHTA, CDR2 FQGNSA. The CDR3 length is 14 residues. CDR3 region: CASSPGPAGGEAFF. The CDR3 DNA reads as TGTGCCAGCAGCCCAGGGCCTGCAGGAGGTGAAGCTTTCTTT.

The chain uses TRBV5-1 and TRBJ1-1; TRBD1 matches at 7 bases. V was pared by 4 bases and J by 0 bases, with 6 bases of the junction left unmatched. Germline V gives CDR1 SGHRS, CDR2 YFSETQ. CDR3 length equals 15 residues. CDR3: CASSPRGDVNTEAFF. CDR3 sequence (DNA): TGCGCCAGCAGCCCCAGGGGGGATGTGAACACTGAAGCTTTCTTT.

This clonotype was seen more than once but under ten times. The chain uses TRBV25-1 and TRBJ2-6; 8 nucleotides align to TRBD1. The CDR3 totals 18 residues. Germline lookup yields CDR1 MGHDK and CDR2 SYGVNS. Trimming removed 4 bases from V and 0 bases from J; junction bases left unmatched: 8. CDR3 bases: TGTGCCAGCAGTGGCCGGGACAGGACACACTCTGGGGCCAACGTCCTGACTTTC. Amino acids: CASSGRDRTHSGANVLTF.

This clonotype was seen many times. The chain couples TRBV29-1 to TRBJ1-1, with 9 bases identical to TRBD1. The length of the CDR3 is 12 residues. Germline assignment: CDR1 SQVTM and CDR2 ANQGSEA. Trimming cost V 6 bases and J 10 bases; bases outside gene matches: 9. CDR3 nucleotides: TGCAGCGTAGCCGGGACAGGGCAAATAGCTTTCTTT. Amino acid sequence: CSVAGTGQIAFF.

The rearrangement uses TRBV28 and TRBJ2-7; D might be TRBD2 (5 bases). Germline V gives CDR1 MDHEN, CDR2 SYDVKM. Deletions cut 9 bases from V and 7 bases from J, with 19 bases between. The CDR3 totals 13 residues. This CDR3 is CARSLLPSGEQYV. The CDR3 DNA sequence: TGTGCCAGAAGTCTACTACCATCGGGGGAGCAGTACGTC.